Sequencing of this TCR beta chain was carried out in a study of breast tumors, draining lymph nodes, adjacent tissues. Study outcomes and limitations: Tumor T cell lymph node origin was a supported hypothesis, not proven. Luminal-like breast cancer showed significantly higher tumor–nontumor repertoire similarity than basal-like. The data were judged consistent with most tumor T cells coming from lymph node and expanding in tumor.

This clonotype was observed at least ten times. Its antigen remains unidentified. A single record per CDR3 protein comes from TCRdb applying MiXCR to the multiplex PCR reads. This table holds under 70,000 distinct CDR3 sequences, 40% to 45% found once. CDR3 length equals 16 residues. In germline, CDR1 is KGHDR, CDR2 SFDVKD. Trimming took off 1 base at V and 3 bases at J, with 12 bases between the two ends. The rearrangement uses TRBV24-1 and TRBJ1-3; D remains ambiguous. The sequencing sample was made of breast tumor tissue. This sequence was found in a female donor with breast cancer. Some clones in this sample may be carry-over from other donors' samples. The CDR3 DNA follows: TGTGCCACCAGTGATTTTAGATTCGCATGTGGAAACACCATATATTTT. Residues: CATSDFRFACGNTIYF.